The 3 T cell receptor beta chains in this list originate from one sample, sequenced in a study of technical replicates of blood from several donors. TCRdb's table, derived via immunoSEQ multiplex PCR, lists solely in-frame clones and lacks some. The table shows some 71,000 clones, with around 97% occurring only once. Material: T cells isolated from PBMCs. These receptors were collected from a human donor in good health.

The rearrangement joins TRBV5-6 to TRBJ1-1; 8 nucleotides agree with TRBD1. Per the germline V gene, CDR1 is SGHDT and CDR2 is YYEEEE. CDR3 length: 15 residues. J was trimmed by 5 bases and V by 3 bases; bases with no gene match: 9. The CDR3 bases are TGTGCCAGCAGCTCGAAAGGACAGGGCGATACTGAAGCTTTCTTT. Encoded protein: CASSSKGQGDTEAFF. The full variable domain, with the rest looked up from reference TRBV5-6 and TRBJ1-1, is DAGVTQSPTHLIKTRGQQVTLRCSPKSGHDTVSWYQQALGQGPQFIFQYYEEEERQRGNFPDRFSGHQFPNYSSELNVNALLLGDSALYLCASSSKGQGDTEAFFGQGTRLTVV.

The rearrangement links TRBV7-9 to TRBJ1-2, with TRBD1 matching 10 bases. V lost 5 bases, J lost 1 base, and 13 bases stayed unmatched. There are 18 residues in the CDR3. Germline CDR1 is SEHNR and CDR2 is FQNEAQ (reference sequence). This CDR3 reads CASSHGPTDRGINYGYTF. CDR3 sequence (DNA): TGTGCCAGCAGCCATGGCCCGACGGACAGGGGGATTAACTATGGCTACACCTTC.

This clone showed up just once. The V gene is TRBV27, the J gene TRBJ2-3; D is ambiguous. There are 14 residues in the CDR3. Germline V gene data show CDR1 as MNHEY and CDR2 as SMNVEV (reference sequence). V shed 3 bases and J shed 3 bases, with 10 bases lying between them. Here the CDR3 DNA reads TGTGCCAGCAGTTTTAGAGCGCGGACAGATACGCAGTATTTT. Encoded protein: CASSFRARTDTQYF.